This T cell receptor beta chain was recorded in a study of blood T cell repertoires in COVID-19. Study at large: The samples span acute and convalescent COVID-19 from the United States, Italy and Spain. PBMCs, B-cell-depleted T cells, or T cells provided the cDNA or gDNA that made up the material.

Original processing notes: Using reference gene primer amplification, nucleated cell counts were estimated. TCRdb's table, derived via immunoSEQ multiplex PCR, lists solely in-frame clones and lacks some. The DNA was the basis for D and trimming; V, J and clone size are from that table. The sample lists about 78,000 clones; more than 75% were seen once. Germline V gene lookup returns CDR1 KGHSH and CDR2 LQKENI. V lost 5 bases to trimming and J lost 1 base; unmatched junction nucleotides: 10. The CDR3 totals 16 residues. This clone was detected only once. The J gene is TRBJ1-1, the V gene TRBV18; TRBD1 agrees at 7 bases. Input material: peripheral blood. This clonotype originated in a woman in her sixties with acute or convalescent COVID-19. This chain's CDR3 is CASSDKQGLGNTEAFF. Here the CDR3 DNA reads TGTGCCAGCTCAGACAAACAGGGGTTGGGGAACACTGAAGCTTTCTTT.